The rows below give T cell receptor beta chains drawn from one sample of a study of regulatory T cells in long-lasting Graves disease. TCRdb re-derived calls from the multiplex PCR reads in MiXCR, one entry per CDR3 protein. The table includes over 450,000 distinct CDR3 sequences, approximately 12% detected once. This sample was shared with a second study, whose subject was T cells in Graves' hyperthyroidism and ophthalmopathy.

Sequenced material: peripheral blood mononuclear cells (PBMCs), taken at new diagnosis, from a patient treated with antithyroid drugs. These receptors all stem from a woman aged 25 to 39 with Graves disease. CDR3s include the opening cysteine and the closing phenylalanine or tryptophan. D genes are given only for firm matches. Some rows have no size entry. The others give once, few or many, or a class for an expanded clone.

j_gene | v_gene | d_gene | len | abundance | CDR3aa | CDR3nt
TRBJ2-3 | TRBV6-5 | NA | 12 | NA | CASSYSEYTQYF | TGTGCCAGCAGTTACTCGGAATATACGCAGTATTTT
TRBJ2-1 | TRBV12-3/TRBV12-4 | NA | 17 | many | CASSLGLTRDGLNEQFF | TGTGCCAGCAGTTTAGGACTCACGCGGGATGGGCTCAATGAGCAGTTCTTC
TRBJ2-5 | TRBV7-9 | NA | 14 | many | CASSLAGSRGTQYF | TGTGCCAGCAGCTTAGCGGGATCCCGGGGGACCCAGTACTTC
TRBJ2-2 | TRBV12-3/TRBV12-4 | NA | 15 | many | CASSWAGRVSGELFF | TGTGCCAGCAGTTGGGCAGGGAGAGTCTCCGGGGAGCTGTTTTTT
TRBJ2-1 | TRBV24-1 | NA | 14 | many | CATSDFRGRYEQFF | TGTGCCACCAGTGATTTCAGGGGTCGGTATGAGCAGTTCTTC
TRBJ1-2 | TRBV28 | NA | 11 | NA | CASSQLQGYTF | TGTGCCAGCAGCCAACTACAAGGCTACACCTTC
TRBJ2-1 | TRBV10-3 | NA | 13 | few | CAITKSNYSEQFF | TGTGCCATCACGAAATCCAACTACAGTGAGCAGTTCTTC
TRBJ1-6 | TRBV12-3/TRBV12-4 | TRBD1 | 13 | many | CASSFDRGSPLHF | TGTGCCAGCAGTTTTGACAGGGGTTCACCCCTCCACTTT
TRBJ2-1 | TRBV7-9 | NA | 15 | many | CASSQDGVSYNEQFF | TGTGCCAGCAGCCAGGATGGGGTCTCCTACAATGAGCAGTTCTTC
TRBJ1-3 | TRBV9 | NA | 14 | few | CASSAGWAGNTIYF | TGTGCCAGCAGCGCAGGCTGGGCTGGAAACACCATATATTTT
TRBJ1-2 | TRBV10-2 | TRBD1 | 14 | NA | CASSEGTGRRGYTF | TGCGCCAGCAGTGAGGGGACAGGGCGCCGTGGCTACACCTTC
TRBJ1-3 | TRBV2 | NA | 18 | many | CASSEFARGAQSGNTIYF | TGTGCCAGCAGTGAATTCGCCCGGGGGGCGCAATCTGGAAACACCATATATTTT
TRBJ2-5 | TRBV4-1 | TRBD2 | 16 | NA | CASSHLVGGSLETQYF | TGCGCCAGCAGCCACCTGGTTGGCGGGAGCTTGGAGACCCAGTACTTC
TRBJ1-2 | TRBV14 | TRBD1 | 14 | NA | CASRLDRESRSYTF | TGTGCCAGCAGGCTCGACAGGGAATCTCGAAGCTACACCTTC
TRBJ2-2 | TRBV28 | TRBD1 | 15 | many | CASENRGLYTGELFF | TGTGCCAGCGAAAACAGGGGTCTTTATACCGGGGAGCTGTTTTTT
TRBJ2-3 | TRBV20-1 | NA | 12 | many | CSLSLRSDTQYF | TGCAGCCTGTCACTCCGGTCAGATACGCAGTATTTT
TRBJ2-1 | TRBV20-1 | NA | 15 | few | CSARDWGANIREQFF | TGCAGTGCTAGAGATTGGGGGGCCAATATACGGGAGCAGTTCTTC
TRBJ1-2 | TRBV7-2 | TRBD1 | 16 | NA | CASSPHPGQGADGYTF | TGTGCCAGCAGCCCGCACCCGGGACAGGGGGCTGATGGCTACACCTTC
TRBJ2-1 | TRBV6-5 | NA | 16 | NA | CASSYRETSSYNEQFF | TGTGCCAGCAGTTACCGGGAGACCAGCTCCTACAATGAGCAGTTCTTC
TRBJ1-2 | TRBV10-3 | TRBD1 | 15 | many | CAISDSPGGRYGYTF | TGTGCCATCAGTGACTCCCCAGGGGGCCGGTATGGCTACACCTTC
TRBJ1-6 | TRBV27 | TRBD1 | 17 | NA | CASSLWSQGATNSPLHF | TGTGCCAGCAGTTTATGGTCCCAGGGGGCGACTAATTCACCCCTCCACTTT
TRBJ1-6 | TRBV6-2/TRBV6-3 | NA | 14 | NA | CASSEGLNNSPLHF | TGTGCCAGCAGTGAGGGACTTAATAATTCACCCCTCCACTTT
TRBJ2-3 | TRBV20-1 | NA | 12 | few | CSASGRSDTQYF | TGCAGTGCTAGTGGTCGTTCAGATACGCAGTATTTT
TRBJ1-1 | TRBV9 | NA | 13 | many | CASSLQVRTEAFF | TGTGCCAGCAGTCTACAGGTTCGGACTGAAGCTTTCTTT
TRBJ2-2 | TRBV2 | NA | 13 | NA | CASSQPNTGELFF | TGTGCCAGCAGTCAGCCGAACACCGGGGAGCTGTTTTTT
TRBJ2-7 | TRBV30 | NA | 15 | NA | CAWSRWRNRTYEQYF | TGTGCCTGGAGTCGATGGCGGAACAGAACCTACGAGCAGTACTTC
TRBJ2-5 | TRBV11-2 | TRBD2 | 17 | many | CASSSWGLAGGRETQYF | TGTGCCAGCAGCTCGTGGGGACTAGCGGGAGGGCGAGAGACCCAGTACTTC
TRBJ2-1 | TRBV3-1 | NA | 13 | many | CASSHPPRQEQFF | TGTGCCAGCAGCCACCCCCCCCGGCAGGAGCAGTTCTTC
TRBJ2-1 | TRBV9 | TRBD2 | 15 | many | CASSVGGSPRNEQFF | TGTGCCAGCAGCGTAGGCGGGAGCCCCAGGAATGAGCAGTTCTTC
TRBJ1-5 | TRBV6-2/TRBV6-3 | TRBD1 | 14 | many | CASSGDRAVQPQHF | TGTGCCAGCAGTGGGGACAGGGCCGTCCAGCCCCAGCATTTT
TRBJ1-3 | TRBV7-2 | TRBD1 | 14 | many | CASSPDRGWNTIYF | TGTGCCAGCAGCCCGGACAGGGGCTGGAACACCATATATTTT
TRBJ2-1 | TRBV7-9 | TRBD2 | 21 | many | CASSPSLAVVAGRSSYNEQFF | TGTGCCAGCAGCCCCTCCCTGGCGGTGGTAGCGGGACGAAGCTCCTACAATGAGCAGTTCTTC
TRBJ2-2 | TRBV30 | NA | 14 | many | CAWSVPGGTGELFF | TGTGCCTGGAGTGTACCCGGCGGCACCGGGGAGCTGTTTTTT
TRBJ2-1 | TRBV14 | TRBD2 | 16 | many | CASSPLAGGFANEQFF | TGTGCCAGCAGCCCATTAGCGGGAGGTTTCGCGAATGAGCAGTTCTTC
TRBJ1-5 | TRBV19 | NA | 16 | NA | CASSMYQGAGNQPQHF | TGTGCCAGTAGTATGTACCAGGGCGCGGGCAATCAGCCCCAGCATTTT
TRBJ1-1 | TRBV2 | NA | 14 | many | CASSENGVNTEAFF | TGTGCCAGCAGTGAAAACGGCGTGAACACTGAAGCTTTCTTT
TRBJ2-3 | TRBV7-3 | NA | 15 | few | CASSPTRQTTDTQYF | TGTGCCAGCAGCCCTACTAGGCAAACCACAGATACGCAGTATTTT
TRBJ2-6 | TRBV25-1 | NA | 15 | many | CASSIDVSGANVLTF | TGTGCCAGCAGTATCGACGTCTCTGGGGCCAACGTCCTGACTTTC
TRBJ2-7 | TRBV29-1 | NA | 11 | many | CSCRQAYEQYF | TGCAGCTGCAGACAGGCCTACGAGCAGTACTTC
TRBJ2-7 | TRBV6-1 | NA | 11 | NA | CASTDRYEQYF | TGTGCCAGTACTGACAGATACGAGCAGTACTTC
TRBJ2-6 | TRBV20-1 | NA | 14 | NA | CSASLPAGANVLTF | TGCAGTGCTAGTCTCCCGGCTGGGGCCAACGTCCTGACTTTC
TRBJ1-2 | TRBV15 | TRBD1 | 14 | many | CATSRDDRVYGYTF | TGTGCCACCAGCAGAGATGACAGGGTTTATGGCTACACCTTC
TRBJ1-1 | TRBV28 | NA | 12 | NA | CASSLTAYEAFF | TGTGCCAGCAGCCTGACCGCCTATGAAGCTTTCTTT
TRBJ2-1 | TRBV10-1 | NA | 13 | many | CASSESGYNEQFF | TGCGCCAGCAGTGAGTCCGGGTACAATGAGCAGTTCTTC
TRBJ1-4 | TRBV5-4 | TRBD1 | 14 | few | CASSSGQEGEKLFF | TGTGCCAGCAGCTCCGGACAGGAGGGTGAAAAACTGTTTTTT
TRBJ2-3 | TRBV3-1 | TRBD2 | 17 | few | CASSQEISTSGRGTQYF | TGTGCCAGCAGCCAAGAAATATCGACTAGCGGGAGGGGTACGCAGTATTTT
TRBJ1-4 | TRBV2 | NA | 14 | many | CASSRVSTNEKLFF | TGTGCCAGCAGCAGAGTTTCAACTAATGAAAAACTGTTTTTT